The rows below give T cell receptor beta chains drawn from one sample of a study of CD4 T cells in relation to SARS-CoV-2 and coronaviruses. Clones were read by immunoSEQ multiplex PCR, and TCRdb kept only the in-frame ones, dropping some. The sample lists about 37,000 clones, approximately 88% seen once, with about a tenth in the top ten. Sequencing was done on a sample of memory CD4+ T cells from PBMCs. These receptors were collected from an adult with COVID-19. The CDR3 runs from the conserved cysteine through the conserved F or W.

v_gene: TRBV18
j_gene: TRBJ1-4
CDR3aa: CASSPSRTNEKLFF

v_gene: TRBV15
j_gene: TRBJ2-5
CDR3aa: CATSKPTEKTQYF

v_gene: TRBV28
j_gene: TRBJ2-7
CDR3aa: CAIKGGAGFEQYF

v_gene: TRBV5-4
j_gene: TRBJ1-2
CDR3aa: CASSLAGGTYGYTF

v_gene: TRBV11-2
j_gene: TRBJ2-7
CDR3aa: CASSQGGPYEQYF

v_gene: TRBV6-1
j_gene: TRBJ2-5
CDR3aa: CASSEGSARLQTQYF

v_gene: TRBV6-5
j_gene: TRBJ2-7
CDR3aa: CASGLALSYEQYF

v_gene: TRBV6-2/TRBV6-3
j_gene: TRBJ2-3
CDR3aa: CASSSIHAGATDTQYF

v_gene: TRBV18
j_gene: TRBJ2-1
CDR3aa: CASSPLAGGSNEQFF

v_gene: TRBV13
j_gene: TRBJ2-3
CDR3aa: CASSLSALGGDTQYF

v_gene: TRBV7-2
j_gene: TRBJ1-2
CDR3aa: CASSLGLGQGFGYTF

v_gene: TRBV19
j_gene: TRBJ1-2
CDR3aa: CASSNDRGRIGYTF

v_gene: TRBV6-5
j_gene: TRBJ1-2
CDR3aa: CASSRPGANNYGYTF

v_gene: TRBV19
j_gene: TRBJ2-7
CDR3aa: CASSKGPGAVYEQYF

v_gene: TRBV3-1/TRBV3-2
j_gene: TRBJ2-4
CDR3aa: CASSPGSGVNIQYF

v_gene: TRBV5-4
j_gene: TRBJ1-2
CDR3aa: CASSPTDSYGYTF

v_gene: TRBV3-1/TRBV3-2
j_gene: TRBJ1-2
CDR3aa: CASSRDRAGMDGYTF

v_gene: TRBV25-1
j_gene: TRBJ2-2
CDR3aa: CASSGPGGAPNTGELFF

v_gene: TRBV3-1/TRBV3-2
j_gene: TRBJ2-3
CDR3aa: CASSRFETDTQYF

v_gene: TRBV14
j_gene: TRBJ2-1
CDR3aa: CASSQDFLAGTNEQFF

v_gene: TRBV6-5
j_gene: TRBJ2-5
CDR3aa: CASSYRGQRETQYF

v_gene: TRBV6-5
j_gene: TRBJ1-6
CDR3aa: CASRGQAGRYSPLHF

v_gene: TRBV11-1
j_gene: TRBJ2-3
CDR3aa: CASSSRQGLGTDTQYF

v_gene: TRBV6-5
j_gene: TRBJ1-6
CDR3aa: CASSQEGIVNSPLHF

v_gene: TRBV29-1
j_gene: TRBJ2-4
CDR3aa: CSVDGGGRGTKNIQYF

v_gene: TRBV5-6
j_gene: TRBJ2-7
CDR3aa: CASSLRGREQYF

v_gene: TRBV11-2
j_gene: TRBJ2-7
CDR3aa: CASSLGGGAYEQYF

v_gene: TRBV19
j_gene: TRBJ1-1
CDR3aa: CASSTQGARNTEAFF

v_gene: TRBV5-6
j_gene: TRBJ1-6
CDR3aa: CASSSLRGQGFNSPLHF

v_gene: TRBV7-2
j_gene: TRBJ2-2
CDR3aa: CASSPRGENTGELFF

v_gene: TRBV6-6
j_gene: TRBJ2-7
CDR3aa: CASSYLGTSGIYEQYF

v_gene: TRBV20-1
j_gene: TRBJ1-2
CDR3aa: CSARTGGGYTF

v_gene: TRBV12-5
j_gene: TRBJ2-2
CDR3aa: CASGPHGNTGELFF

v_gene: TRBV20-1
j_gene: TRBJ1-2
CDR3aa: CSASREGQPNYGYTF

v_gene: TRBV28
j_gene: TRBJ1-5
CDR3aa: CASSSPGQGNQPQHF

v_gene: TRBV7-2
j_gene: TRBJ2-3
CDR3aa: CASSLDGGITDTQYF

v_gene: TRBV9
j_gene: TRBJ2-2
CDR3aa: CASSVVGGAAGELFF

v_gene: TRBV7-2
j_gene: TRBJ2-1
CDR3aa: CASSGLAGGGDEQFF

v_gene: TRBV5-1
j_gene: TRBJ2-7
CDR3aa: CASSQQGASYEQYF

v_gene: TRBV14
j_gene: TRBJ2-1
CDR3aa: CASSQDRGSSYNEQFF

v_gene: TRBV28
j_gene: TRBJ2-3
CDR3aa: CASKSLTDTQYF